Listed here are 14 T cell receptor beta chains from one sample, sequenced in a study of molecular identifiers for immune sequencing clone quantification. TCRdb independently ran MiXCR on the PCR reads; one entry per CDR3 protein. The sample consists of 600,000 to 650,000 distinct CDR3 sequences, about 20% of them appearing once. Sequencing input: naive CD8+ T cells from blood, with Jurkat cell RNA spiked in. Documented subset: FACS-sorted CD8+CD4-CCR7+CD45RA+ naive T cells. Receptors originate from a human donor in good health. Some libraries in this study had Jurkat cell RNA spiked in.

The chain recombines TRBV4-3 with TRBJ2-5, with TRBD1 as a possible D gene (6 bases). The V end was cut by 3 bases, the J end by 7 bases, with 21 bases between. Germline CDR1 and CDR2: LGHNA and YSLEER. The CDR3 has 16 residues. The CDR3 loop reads CASSQGTTGIWVTQYF. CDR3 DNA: TGCGCCAGCAGCCAGGGCACAACAGGGATATGGGTGACCCAGTACTTC.

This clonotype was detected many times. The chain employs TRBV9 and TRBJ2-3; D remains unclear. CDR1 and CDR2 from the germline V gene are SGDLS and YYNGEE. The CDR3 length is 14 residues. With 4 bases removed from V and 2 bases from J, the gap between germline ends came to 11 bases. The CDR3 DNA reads TGTGCCAGCAGCCCCCGGACCTTCACAGATACGCAGTATTTT. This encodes CASSPRTFTDTQYF.

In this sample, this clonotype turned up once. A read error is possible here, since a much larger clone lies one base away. The CDR3 DNA sequence: TGTGCCAGCAGGGGGCCTGCAGATACGCAGTATTTT. Translating it yields CASRGPADTQYF. The rearrangement links TRBV27 to TRBJ2-3; D may be TRBD1 (5 bases). Trimming pared 6 bases from V and 4 bases from J, leaving 8 bases between. Germline lookup yields CDR1 MNHEY and CDR2 SMNVEV (reference sequence). The CDR3 has 12 residues.

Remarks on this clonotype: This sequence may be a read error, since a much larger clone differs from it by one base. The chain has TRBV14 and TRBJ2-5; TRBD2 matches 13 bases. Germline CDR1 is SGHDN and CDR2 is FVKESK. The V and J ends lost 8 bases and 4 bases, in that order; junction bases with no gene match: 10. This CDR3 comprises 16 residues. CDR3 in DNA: TGTGCCAGCGGCGCCCGACTAGCGGGGGGTGGAGAGACCCAGTACTTC. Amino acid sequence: CASGARLAGGGETQYF.

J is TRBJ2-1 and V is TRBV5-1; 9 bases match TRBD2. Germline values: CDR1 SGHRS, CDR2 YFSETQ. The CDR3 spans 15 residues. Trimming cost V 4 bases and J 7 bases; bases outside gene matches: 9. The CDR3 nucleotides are TGCGCCAGCAGCCTTGCGGGAGGGCCTATGAATGAGCAGTTCTTC. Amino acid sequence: CASSLAGGPMNEQFF.

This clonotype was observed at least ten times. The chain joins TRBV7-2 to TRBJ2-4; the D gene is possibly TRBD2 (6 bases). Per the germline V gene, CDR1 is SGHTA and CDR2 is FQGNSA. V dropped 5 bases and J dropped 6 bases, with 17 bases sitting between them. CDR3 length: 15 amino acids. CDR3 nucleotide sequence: TGTGCCAGCAGCCAGGACTCGGGGGATGCAAACATTCAGTACTTC. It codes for CASSQDSGDANIQYF.

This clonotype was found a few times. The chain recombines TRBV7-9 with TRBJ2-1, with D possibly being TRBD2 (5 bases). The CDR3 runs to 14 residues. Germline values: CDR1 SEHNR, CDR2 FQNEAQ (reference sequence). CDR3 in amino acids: CAVGGTSSYNEQFF. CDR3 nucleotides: TGTGCTGTTGGAGGCACGAGCTCCTACAATGAGCAGTTCTTC.

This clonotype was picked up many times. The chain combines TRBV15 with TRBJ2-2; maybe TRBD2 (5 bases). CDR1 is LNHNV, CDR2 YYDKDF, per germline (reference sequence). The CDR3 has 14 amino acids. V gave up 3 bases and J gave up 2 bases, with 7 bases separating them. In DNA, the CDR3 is TGTGCCACCAGCAGCGGGATAAACACCGGGGAGCTGTTTTTT. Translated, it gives CATSSGINTGELFF.

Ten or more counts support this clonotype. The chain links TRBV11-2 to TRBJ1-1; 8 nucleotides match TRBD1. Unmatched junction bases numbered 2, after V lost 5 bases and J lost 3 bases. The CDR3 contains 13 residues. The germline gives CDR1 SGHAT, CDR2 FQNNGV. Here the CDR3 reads CASSPQGDTEAFF. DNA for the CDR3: TGTGCCAGCAGCCCACAGGGGGACACTGAAGCTTTCTTT.

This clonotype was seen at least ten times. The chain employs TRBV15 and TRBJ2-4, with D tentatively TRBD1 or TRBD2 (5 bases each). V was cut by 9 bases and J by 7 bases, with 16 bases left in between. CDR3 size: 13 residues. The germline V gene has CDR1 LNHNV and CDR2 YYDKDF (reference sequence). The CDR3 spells CATTSGGTNIQYF. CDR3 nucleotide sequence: TGTGCCACTACCAGTGGGGGTACCAACATTCAGTACTTC.

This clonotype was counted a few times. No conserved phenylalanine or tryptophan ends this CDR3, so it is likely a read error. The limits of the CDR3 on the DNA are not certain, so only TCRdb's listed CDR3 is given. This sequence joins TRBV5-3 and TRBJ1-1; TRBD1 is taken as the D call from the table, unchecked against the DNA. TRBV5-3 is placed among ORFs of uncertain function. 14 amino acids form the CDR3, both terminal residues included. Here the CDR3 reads CARSLEDRGLLVRG.

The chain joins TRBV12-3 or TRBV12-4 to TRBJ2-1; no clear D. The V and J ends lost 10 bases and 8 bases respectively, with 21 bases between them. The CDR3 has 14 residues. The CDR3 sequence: CATGFRPRTDEQFF. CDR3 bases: TGTGCCACCGGATTCAGACCGAGAACCGATGAGCAGTTCTTC.

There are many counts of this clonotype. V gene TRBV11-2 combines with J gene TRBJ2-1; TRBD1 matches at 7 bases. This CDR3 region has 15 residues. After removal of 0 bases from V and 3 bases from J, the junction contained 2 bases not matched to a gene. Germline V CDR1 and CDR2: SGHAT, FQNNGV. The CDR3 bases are TGTGCCAGCAGCTTAGAGGGACAGAACTACAATGAGCAGTTCTTC. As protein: CASSLEGQNYNEQFF.

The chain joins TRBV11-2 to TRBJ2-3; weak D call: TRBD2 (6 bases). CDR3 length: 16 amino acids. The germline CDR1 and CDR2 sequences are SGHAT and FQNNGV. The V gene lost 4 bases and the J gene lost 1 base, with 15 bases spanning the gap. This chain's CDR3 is CASSSGGWGGTDTQYF. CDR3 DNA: TGTGCCAGCAGCTCTGGCGGCTGGGGGGGCACAGATACGCAGTATTTT.